The 15 T cell receptor beta chains given below trace back to one sample, sequenced in a study of blood T cells in healthy people across ages (dated by TCRdb to about 2015). The library was made by 5' RACE. Instrument on record: Illumina HiSeq 2500. A second PCR of roughly 7 to 12 cycles was run with a J-beta primer mix and a sample-barcoded 5' primer. TCRdb reprocessing: public reads trimmed at Q25 with fastp, clones called with MiXCR, in-frame beta chains kept. Rows with a matching CDR3 protein are joined into one entry that keeps the most common DNA and genes. The sample records 800,000 or so distinct CDR3 sequences, 20% to 30% of which are singletons. The top ten hold 3% to 4% of the sample. These same records also appear under a second study, on T cells of mothers and their children.

Input material: blood. The receptor source for this set is a boy between 10 and 17 years old in good health.

The chain recombines TRBV4-1 with TRBJ2-1, with no clear D. Germline V gene lookup returns CDR1 MGHRA and CDR2 YSYEKL. The CDR3 totals 12 residues. The V gene lost 4 bases and the J gene lost 10 bases, with 11 bases spanning the gap. This CDR3 reads CASSLLGMEQFF. CDR3 nucleotide sequence: TGCGCCAGCAGCCTTCTGGGCATGGAGCAGTTCTTC.

This clonotype was detected only a few times. The chain carries TRBV7-8 and TRBJ1-2; D call uncertain. The CDR3 consists of 15 residues. V was trimmed by 5 bases and J by 4 bases, leaving 17 bases between them. Per the germline V gene, CDR1 is SGHVS and CDR2 is FQNEAQ. CDR3 DNA sequence: TGTGCCAGCAGCCTAGAAAGCTCAGGCTTCTATGGCTACACCTTC. As protein: CASSLESSGFYGYTF.

The chain employs TRBV6-2 or TRBV6-3 and TRBJ1-1, with TRBD1 identical over 7 bases. The germline CDR1 and CDR2 sequences are MNHEY and SVGEGT. V lost 6 bases to trimming and J lost 7 bases; unmatched junction nucleotides: 11. The CDR3 contains 14 residues. The CDR3 loop reads CASSRDRESSEAFF. CDR3 in DNA: TGTGCCAGCAGCCGTGACAGGGAGAGCAGTGAAGCTTTCTTT.

Turning to this clonotype: Given the absence of the conserved phenylalanine or tryptophan at the CDR3 end, a read error is likely. The rearrangement joins TRBV4-3 to TRBJ1-1; D unresolved. Trimming stripped 0 bases from V and 1 base from J, with 9 bases between. Germline CDR1 and CDR2: LGHNA and YSLEER. The CDR3 extends over 15 amino acids. The CDR3 loop reads CASSQDRIPNTEAFS. The DNA of the CDR3 is TGCGCCAGCAGCCAAGACCGGATTCCGAACACTGAAGCTTTCTCT.

The chain uses TRBV28 and TRBJ1-6; 7 nucleotides agree with TRBD1. The V gene's germline CDR1 is MDHEN and CDR2 SYDVKM. The CDR3 runs to 16 residues. Trimming removed 2 bases from V and 2 bases from J; junction bases left unmatched: 3. CDR3 in amino acids: CASSLRQGAYNSPLHF. The CDR3 coding sequence is TGTGCCAGCAGTTTAAGGCAGGGGGCCTATAATTCACCCCTCCACTTT.

This rearrangement joins TRBV7-2 to TRBJ2-7; D possibly corresponds to TRBD2 (5 bases). Germline loops: CDR1 SGHTA, CDR2 FQGNSA. CDR3 length: 16 amino acids. The ends were cut back, 5 bases at V and 3 bases at J, with 20 bases in the middle. The CDR3 here is CASSPVGSSAVYEQYF. The CDR3 nucleotides read TGTGCCAGCAGCCCAGTAGGGAGTTCGGCGGTCTACGAGCAGTACTTC.

V usage is TRBV20-1 and J usage is TRBJ2-5, with 8 bases that match TRBD2. The end of the DNA aligns better with TRBJ2-1, so the J call may be wrong. The CDR3 has 16 residues. Germline loops: CDR1 DFQATT, CDR2 SNEGSKA (reference sequence). CDR3 region: CSARALAGQPDNEQFF. In DNA form, the CDR3 reads TGCAGTGCTAGAGCGCTAGCGGGTCAGCCAGACAATGAGCAGTTCTTC.

The chain recombines TRBV29-1 with TRBJ2-2; D is perhaps TRBD1 or TRBD2 (5 bases each). Per the germline V gene, CDR1 is SQVTM and CDR2 is ANQGSEA. This CDR3 comprises 13 residues. V was shortened by 4 bases and J by 6 bases, with 12 bases between the two germline ends. The CDR3 sequence is CSVVSGHAGELFF. In DNA form, the CDR3 reads TGCAGCGTTGTCAGCGGACACGCCGGGGAGCTGTTTTTT.

About this clonotype itself: Because it lacks the conserved phenylalanine or tryptophan at the end, this CDR3 is likely a read error. This sequence joins TRBV5-1 and TRBJ2-1, with D unclear. The CDR3 spans 11 residues. Per germline, CDR1 SGHRS and CDR2 YFSETQ. Trimming left V 2 bases short and J 4 bases short, with 1 base between. DNA of the CDR3: TGCGCCAGCAGCTTATACAATGAGCAGTTCCTC. As protein: CASSLYNEQFL.

The chain is built from TRBV20-1 and TRBJ2-1; 10 bases fit TRBD2. This CDR3 has 16 amino acids. CDR1 and CDR2 from the germline V gene are DFQATT and SNEGSKA (reference sequence). V lost 0 bases to trimming and J lost 3 bases; unmatched junction nucleotides: 5. CDR3 in DNA: TGCAGTGCTAGAGATCCGACTAGCGGGCTCTACAATGAGCAGTTCTTC. Translating it yields CSARDPTSGLYNEQFF.

The rearrangement joins TRBV29-1 to TRBJ2-1; D ambiguous. The end of the DNA fits TRBJ2-5 better, so the J call may be wrong. The length of the CDR3 is 11 residues. Germline V gene sequence: CDR1 SQVTM, CDR2 ANQGSEA. CDR3 in DNA: TGCAGCGTTGTAATGGGGAAGACCCAGTACTTC. It yields the protein CSVVMGKTQYF.

Only a few counts were recorded for this clonotype. CDR3 in amino acids: CSAKEDTNTEAFF. CDR3 DNA: TGCAGTGCCAAAGAAGACACCAACACTGAAGCTTTCTTT. The chain recombines TRBV20-1 with TRBJ1-1; D is unclear. The CDR3 totals 13 residues. Trimming shortened V by 6 bases and J by 2 bases, and 13 bases separated the two germline ends. Germline lookup yields CDR1 DFQATT and CDR2 SNEGSKA (reference sequence).

This clonotype was counted at least ten times. This chain links TRBV7-9 with TRBJ2-6, with D tentatively TRBD1 (6 bases). The CDR3 has 15 residues. Trimming cost V 9 bases and J 1 base, with 13 bases left between them. CDR1 and CDR2 from the germline V gene are SEHNR and FQNEAQ (reference sequence). Here the CDR3 DNA reads TGTGCCAGTACGTTCCAGGGGTCTGGGGCCAACGTCCTGACTTTC. The encoded protein is CASTFQGSGANVLTF. The full variable domain, rest sourced from reference TRBV7-9 and TRBJ2-6, is DTGVSQNPRHKITKRGQNVTFRCDPISEHNRLYWYRQTLGQGPEFLTYFQNEAQLEKSRLLSDRFSAERPKGSFSTLEIQRTEQGDSAMYLCASTFQGSGANVLTFGAGSRLTVL.

The chain joins TRBV30 to TRBJ2-7, with D possibly being TRBD1 (7 bases). The CDR3 sequence is 14 residues long. V was cut by 5 bases and J by 2 bases, with 16 bases left in between. From germline, CDR1 is GTSNPN and CDR2 SVGIG (reference sequence). CDR3 region: CAWEAGQSAYEQYF. Here the CDR3 DNA reads TGTGCCTGGGAGGCGGGACAGAGTGCCTACGAGCAGTACTTC.

This clonotype was seen a handful of times. The chain employs TRBV20-1 and TRBJ2-2; 8 bases match TRBD2. CDR3 length: 17 residues. The V gene's germline CDR1 is DFQATT and CDR2 SNEGSKA (reference sequence). V trimming: 6 bases; J trimming: 4 bases; junction bases outside the gene matches: 16. The CDR3 DNA follows: TGCAGTGCCGCCCCCGCAGGCGCGGGAGGTGGCACCGGGGAGCTGTTTTTT. Residues: CSAAPAGAGGGTGELFF.